This T cell receptor (beta chain) stems from a study of OX40 agonist ivuxolimab in advanced cancers. As for the study in general: Two cutaneous melanoma patients and one hepatocellular carcinoma patient, three in all, had partial responses. Broader study findings: More expanded clones were seen, on average, in CD8+ T cells than in CD4+. At 0.1 to 3.0 mg/kg, clonal expansion of CD4+ and CD8+ blood T cells had occurred by week 6.

On this clone: Its antigen is currently unknown.

The table came from immunoSEQ multiplex PCR; TCRdb's copy has only in-frame clones and leaves some out. Altogether 57,000 or so clones are present, approximately 80% being singletons, with the ten largest covering over 2.5%. V lost 2 bases, J lost 7 bases, and 17 bases lay in between. Germline lookup yields CDR1 LNHDA and CDR2 SQIVND (reference sequence). The CDR3 spans 16 residues. Prior autoimmune disease or systemic immunosuppression barred patients. The sample consisted of CD4+ or CD8+ T cells sorted from blood, taken in a trial of the OX40 agonist ivuxolimab. J is TRBJ2-2 and V is TRBV19, with D possibly being TRBD2 (6 bases). The origin of this receptor is an adult with an advanced solid tumor such as melanoma, head and neck, liver or kidney cancer. CDR3 loop: CASSIQRGGASGELFF. DNA for the CDR3: TGTGCCAGTAGTATACAACGTGGAGGGGCAAGCGGGGAGCTGTTTTTT.